This note documents a single TCR beta chain sequence. This specimen comes from a study of technical replicates of blood from four donors. V lost 6 bases and J lost 4; bases outside the gene matches: 5. This CDR3 is 14 amino acids long. Germline V CDR1 and CDR2: MNHNS, SASEGT. Some clones are missing from TCRdb's copy, which holds only in-frame ones; the method was immunoSEQ multiplex PCR. The sample lists around 80,000 clones, 93% occurring once. The sequence was collected from a human donor in good health. The chain is built from TRBV6-1 and TRBJ1-5; TRBD1 agrees at 8 bases. Material for sequencing was T cells isolated from PBMCs. The DNA for the CDR3 is TGTGCCAGCAGCCGGGACAGGATTAATCAGCCCCAGCATTTT. It specifies CASSRDRINQPQHF.